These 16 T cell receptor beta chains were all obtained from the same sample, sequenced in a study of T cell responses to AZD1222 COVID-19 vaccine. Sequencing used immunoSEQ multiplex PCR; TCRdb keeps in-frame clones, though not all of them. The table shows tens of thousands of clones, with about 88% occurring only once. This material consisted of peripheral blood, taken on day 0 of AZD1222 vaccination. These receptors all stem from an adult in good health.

In DNA, the CDR3 is TGTGCCACCAGTGCCCCGTTGGGACAGGGGTTCCCCGGGGAGCTGTTTTTT. This codes for CATSAPLGQGFPGELFF. V and J are TRBV24-1 and TRBJ2-2; 10 positions match TRBD1. The trim removed 5 bases at V and 6 bases at J, leaving 11 bases unmatched. The CDR3 contains 17 residues. Germline V gene lookup returns CDR1 KGHDR and CDR2 SFDVKD.

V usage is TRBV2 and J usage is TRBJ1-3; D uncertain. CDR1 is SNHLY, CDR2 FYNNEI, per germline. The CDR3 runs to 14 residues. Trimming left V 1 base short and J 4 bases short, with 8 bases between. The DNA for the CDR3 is TGTGCCAGCAGTGAAGGTACCCCGGGAAACACCATATATTTT. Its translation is CASSEGTPGNTIYF.

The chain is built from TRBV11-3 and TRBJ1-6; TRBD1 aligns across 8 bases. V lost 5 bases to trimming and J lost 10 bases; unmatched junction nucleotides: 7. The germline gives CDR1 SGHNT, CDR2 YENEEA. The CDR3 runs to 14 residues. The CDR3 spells CASSTGQGGSPLHF. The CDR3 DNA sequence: TGTGCCAGCAGCACCGGACAGGGAGGCTCACCCCTCCACTTT.

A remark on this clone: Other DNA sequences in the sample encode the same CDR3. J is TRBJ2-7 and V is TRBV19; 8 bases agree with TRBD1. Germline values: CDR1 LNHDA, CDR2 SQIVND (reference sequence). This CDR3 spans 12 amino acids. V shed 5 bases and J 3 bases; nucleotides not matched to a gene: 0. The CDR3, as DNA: TGTGCCAGTAGTGACAGGGGCTACGAGCAGTACTTC. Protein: CASSDRGYEQYF.

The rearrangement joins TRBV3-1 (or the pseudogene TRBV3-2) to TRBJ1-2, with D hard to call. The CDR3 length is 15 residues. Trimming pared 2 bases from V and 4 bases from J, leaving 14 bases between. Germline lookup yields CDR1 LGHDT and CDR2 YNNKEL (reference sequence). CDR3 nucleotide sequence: TGTGCCAGCAGCCAAAAGCCCCGGGCCGCCTATGGCTACACCTTC. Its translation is CASSQKPRAAYGYTF.

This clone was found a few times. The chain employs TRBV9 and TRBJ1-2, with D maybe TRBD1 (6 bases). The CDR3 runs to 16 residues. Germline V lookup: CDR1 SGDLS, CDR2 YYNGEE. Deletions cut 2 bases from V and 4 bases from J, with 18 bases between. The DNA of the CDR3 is TGTGCCAGCAGCGTTTTGACCGCCCCGGGGGCCTATGGCTACACCTTC. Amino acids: CASSVLTAPGAYGYTF.

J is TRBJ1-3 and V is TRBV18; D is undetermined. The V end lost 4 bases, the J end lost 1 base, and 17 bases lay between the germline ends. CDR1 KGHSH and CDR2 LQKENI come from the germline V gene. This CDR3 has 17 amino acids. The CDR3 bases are TGTGCCAGCTCACGCTCCGACCCGGGGTTTTCTGGAAACACCATATATTTT. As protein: CASSRSDPGFSGNTIYF.

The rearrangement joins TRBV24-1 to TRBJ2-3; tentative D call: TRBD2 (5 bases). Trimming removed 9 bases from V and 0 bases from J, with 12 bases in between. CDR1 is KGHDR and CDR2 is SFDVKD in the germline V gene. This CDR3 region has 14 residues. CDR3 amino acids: CATRLAQSTDTQYF. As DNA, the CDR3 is TGTGCCACCCGTCTAGCCCAAAGCACAGATACGCAGTATTTT.

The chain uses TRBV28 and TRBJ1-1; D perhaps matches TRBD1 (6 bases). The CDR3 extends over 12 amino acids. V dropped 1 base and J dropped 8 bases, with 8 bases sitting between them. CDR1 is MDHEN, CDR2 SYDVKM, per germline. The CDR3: CASSLLGAEAFF. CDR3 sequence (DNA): TGTGCCAGCAGTTTATTGGGGGCCGAAGCTTTCTTT.

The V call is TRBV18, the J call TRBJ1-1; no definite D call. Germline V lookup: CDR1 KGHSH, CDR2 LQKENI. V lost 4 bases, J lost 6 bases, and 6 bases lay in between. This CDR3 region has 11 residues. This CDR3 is CASSRGSEAFF. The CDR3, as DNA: TGTGCCAGCTCACGAGGGTCTGAAGCTTTCTTT. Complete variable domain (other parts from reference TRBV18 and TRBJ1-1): NAGVMQNPRHLVRRRGQEARLRCSPMKGHSHVYWYRQLPEEGLKFMVYLQKENIIDESGMPKERFSAEFPKEGPSILRIQQVVRGDSAAYFCASSRGSEAFFGQGTRLTVV.

CDR3 residues: CATEGTGWTGELFF. In DNA form, the CDR3 reads TGTGCCACCGAAGGGACAGGGTGGACCGGGGAGCTGTTTTTT. This sequence joins TRBV24-1 and TRBJ2-2; 9 bases are a match to TRBD1. V shed 9 bases and J 5 bases; nucleotides not matched to a gene: 6. The CDR3 is 14 residues long. Germline-derived CDR1 and CDR2 are KGHDR and SFDVKD.

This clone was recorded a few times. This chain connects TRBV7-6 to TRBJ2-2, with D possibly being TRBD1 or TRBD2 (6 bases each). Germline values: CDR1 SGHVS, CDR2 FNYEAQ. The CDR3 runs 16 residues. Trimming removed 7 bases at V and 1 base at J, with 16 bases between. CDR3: CASTQQGAGNTGELFF. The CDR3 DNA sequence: TGTGCCAGCACCCAACAGGGAGCGGGGAACACCGGGGAGCTGTTTTTT.

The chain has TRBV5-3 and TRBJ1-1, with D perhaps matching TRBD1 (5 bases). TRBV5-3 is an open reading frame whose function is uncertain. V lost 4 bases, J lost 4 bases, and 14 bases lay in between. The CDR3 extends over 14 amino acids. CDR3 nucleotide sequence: TGTGCCAGAAGCCTGCCCGGGGGGTGCACTGAAGCTTTCTTT. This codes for CARSLPGGCTEAFF.

Here the CDR3 DNA reads TGTGCCAGCAGCTTTGGTTATCCCTATGGCTACACCTTC. Its translation: CASSFGYPYGYTF. The J gene is TRBJ1-2, the V gene TRBV5-6; D not resolved. Germline V lookup: CDR1 SGHDT, CDR2 YYEEEE. The germline V and J ends were trimmed by 2 bases and 4 bases, with 9 bases remaining between them. The CDR3 sequence is 13 residues long.

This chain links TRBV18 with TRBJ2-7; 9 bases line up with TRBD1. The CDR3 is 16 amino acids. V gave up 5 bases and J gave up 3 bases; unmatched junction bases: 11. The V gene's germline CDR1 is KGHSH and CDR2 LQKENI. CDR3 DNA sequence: TGTGCCAGCTCATCGCAGTCGGGACAGGGTATCTACGAGCAGTACTTC. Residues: CASSSQSGQGIYEQYF.

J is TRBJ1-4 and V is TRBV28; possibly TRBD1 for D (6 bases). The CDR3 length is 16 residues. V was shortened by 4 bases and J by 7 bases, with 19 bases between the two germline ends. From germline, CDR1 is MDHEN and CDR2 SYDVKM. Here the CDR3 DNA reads TGTGCCAGCAGTTCGTCGCGCGGACAGACGGGTGAAAAACTGTTTTTT. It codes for CASSSSRGQTGEKLFF.